This T cell receptor (beta chain) stems from a study of blood T cell repertoires in COVID-19. Study-wide background: COVID-19 samples, acute and convalescent, were from the United States, Italy and Spain. The cDNA or gDNA used as material had been derived from T cells, B-cell-depleted T cells, or PBMCs.

CDR1 and CDR2 from the germline V gene are LNHDA and SQIVND (reference sequence). V lost 5 bases and J lost 4, with 17 bases in between. This CDR3 region has 15 residues. Original analysis: Amplified reference gene primers provided the basis for estimating nucleated cell counts. The method was immunoSEQ multiplex PCR; TCRdb's version includes in-frame clones alone and lacks a portion of them. D and trimming were read from the DNA, whereas the V and J calls and clone size are those reported in that table. Of about 200,000 clones listed, about 86% are singletons. The sequence came from a woman in her forties or fifties with acute or convalescent COVID-19. Sequenced sample: peripheral blood. The chain has TRBV19 and TRBJ1-2; no firm D call. CDR3 loop: CASSARHLESYGYTF. In DNA form, the CDR3 reads TGTGCCAGTAGTGCCCGGCACCTAGAGAGCTATGGCTACACCTTC.